A selection of T cell receptor beta chains follows, all from one sample in a study of glioma-infiltrating T cells after dendritic cell vaccination. Clones were sequenced by immunoSEQ multiplex PCR, and TCRdb holds only the in-frame ones, with some missing. The table has about 94,000 clones, 80% seen once; the top ten hold 4.5% to 5.5%. Here the sequenced sample was blood, taken after dendritic cell vaccination. The receptors here all came from a human donor with glioblastoma. Each CDR3 is given with its conserved first and last residue. Each record gives: clone size, J gene, V gene, D gene, CDR3 DNA, CDR3 protein. D genes are given only for firm matches. Clone size appears in some rows only: once, few, many, or a class for an expanded clone.

>NA|TRBJ2-5|TRBV10-1|NA
TGCGCCAGCAGCGGAGGGCCTTTGGAGACCCAGTACTTC
CASSGGPLETQYF
>once|TRBJ2-7|TRBV28|TRBD2
TGTGCCAGCAAAACGGGAGGTTACGAGCAGTACTTC
CASKTGGYEQYF
>once|TRBJ1-2|TRBV7-9|NA
TGTGCCAGCAGCTTTACATGGGACTTAGCGGATGGCTACACCTTC
CASSFTWDLADGYTF
>NA|TRBJ1-3|TRBV5-1|TRBD1
TGCGCCAGCAGCTTGGTTGGGCAGGGGGCGCCTGGAAACACCATATATTTT
CASSLVGQGAPGNTIYF
>NA|TRBJ2-7|TRBV28|NA
TGTGCCAGCAGCACAAGCGGGCAGGGGGCCTACGAGCAGTACTTC
CASSTSGQGAYEQYF
>NA|TRBJ2-7|TRBV27|TRBD1
TGTGCCAGCAGACCTGGGACAGGGAAAAGCCGCGAGCAGTACTTC
CASRPGTGKSREQYF
>NA|TRBJ2-1|TRBV18|NA
TGTGCCAGCTCACCGTGGACAGACTACAATGAGCAGTTCTTC
CASSPWTDYNEQFF
>NA|TRBJ1-2|TRBV28|TRBD1
TGTGCCAGCGCCAGGGGGCTAGCTAACTATGGCTACACCTTC
CASARGLANYGYTF
>NA|TRBJ2-1|TRBV4-2|TRBD1
TGTGCCAGCAGCCAAGCTTATGAGGGGGCGGTTGAGCAGTTCTTC
CASSQAYEGAVEQFF
>NA|TRBJ1-4|TRBV5-1|TRBD1
TGCGCCAGCAGCTGGGGCGGGACAGATGAAAAACTGTTTTTT
CASSWGGTDEKLFF
>once|TRBJ1-5|TRBV19|NA
TGTGCCAGTAGTATAGCTGCGAATCAGCCCCAGCATTTT
CASSIAANQPQHF
>NA|TRBJ1-4|TRBV5-1|NA
TGCGCCAGCAGCTTGGGAGGCGAAAAACTGTTTTTT
CASSLGGEKLFF
>NA|TRBJ2-7|TRBV27|TRBD2
TGTGCCAGCAGGACCCGGACTAGCGGGAGGAGGGAGCAGTACTTC
CASRTRTSGRREQYF